This T cell receptor (beta chain) was captured by sequencing in a study of cytomegalovirus exposure and HLA in healthy donors. Germline values: CDR1 LNHNV, CDR2 YYDKDF (reference sequence). The V and J ends lost 3 bases and 6 bases respectively, with 9 bases between them. The CDR3 totals 13 residues. This clone was recorded a few times. The PCR employed 60 Vbeta primers together with 13 Jbeta primers. The method was immunoSEQ multiplex PCR; TCRdb's version includes in-frame clones alone and lacks a portion of them. The table includes about 130,000 clones, about 74% detected once. The chain recombines TRBV15 with TRBJ1-5; D is perhaps TRBD1 (5 bases). Material for sequencing was PBMCs. The source of this sequence is a man under 40 in good health and CMV-seronegative. The CDR3 nucleotides read TGTGCCACCAGCAGGGACACTGGTCAGCCCCAGCATTTT. This encodes CATSRDTGQPQHF.